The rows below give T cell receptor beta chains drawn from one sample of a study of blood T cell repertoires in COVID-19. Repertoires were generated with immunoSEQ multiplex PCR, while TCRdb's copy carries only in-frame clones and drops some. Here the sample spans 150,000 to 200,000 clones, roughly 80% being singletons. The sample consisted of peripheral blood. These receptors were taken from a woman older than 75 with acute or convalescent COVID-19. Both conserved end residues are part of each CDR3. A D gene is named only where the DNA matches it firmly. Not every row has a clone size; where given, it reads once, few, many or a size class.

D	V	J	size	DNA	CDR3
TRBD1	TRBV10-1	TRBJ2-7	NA	TGCGCCAGCTCGGACAGGCTTACCTACGAGCAGTACTTC	CASSDRLTYEQYF
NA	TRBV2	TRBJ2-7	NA	TGTGCCAGCAGTGTGGCAGGATCCTACGAGCAGTACTTC	CASSVAGSYEQYF
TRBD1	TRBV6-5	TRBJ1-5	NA	TGTGCCAGCACCACAGGGGTGTTAGGTCAGCCCCAGCATTTT	CASTTGVLGQPQHF
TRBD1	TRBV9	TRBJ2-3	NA	TGTGCCAGCAGCGTAAGGACAGGGGTCACAGATACGCAGTATTTT	CASSVRTGVTDTQYF
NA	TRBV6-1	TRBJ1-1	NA	TGTGCCAGCAGTGAAAGGGCAGGGCTTTTGAACACTGAAGCTTTCTTT	CASSERAGLLNTEAFF
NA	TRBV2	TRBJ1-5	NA	TGTGCCAGCAGGCCAGGCACAGGCGGTCAGCCCCAGCATTTT	CASRPGTGGQPQHF
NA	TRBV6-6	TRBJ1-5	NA	TGTGCCAGCAGTTACTCGGGAGGGAACGAGCCCCAGCATTTT	CASSYSGGNEPQHF
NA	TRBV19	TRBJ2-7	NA	TGTGCCAGTAGCGTACTCGGGACACCCCTCTACGAGCAGTACTTC	CASSVLGTPLYEQYF
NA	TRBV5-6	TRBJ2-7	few	TGTGCCAGCAGCTTGCAGGCAGGGGTAGCCTACGAGCAGTACTTC	CASSLQAGVAYEQYF
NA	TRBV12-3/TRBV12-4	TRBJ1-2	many	TGTGCCAGCAGTTTGGCGACATTTGGCTACACCTTC	CASSLATFGYTF
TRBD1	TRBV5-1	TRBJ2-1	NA	TGCGCCAGCAGCTTGGCCGAGACAGGGTTATCCGATGAGCAGTTCTTC	CASSLAETGLSDEQFF
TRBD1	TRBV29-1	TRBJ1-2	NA	TGCAGCGTGACTCAGGGGGCCTCGGGTGGCTACACCTTC	CSVTQGASGGYTF
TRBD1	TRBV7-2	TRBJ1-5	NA	TGTGCCAGCAGCTTAGAGCCAGGGGGAAATCCCCAGCATTTT	CASSLEPGGNPQHF
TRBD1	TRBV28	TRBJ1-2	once	TGTGCCAGCAGTTTAAATACAGGGGACTATGGCTACACCTTC	CASSLNTGDYGYTF
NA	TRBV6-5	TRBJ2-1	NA	TGTGCCAGCCGACAGGACAATGAGCAGTTCTTC	CASRQDNEQFF
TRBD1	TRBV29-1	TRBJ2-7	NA	TGCAGCGTTCTCAAGGGACAGAACTACGAGCAGTACTTC	CSVLKGQNYEQYF
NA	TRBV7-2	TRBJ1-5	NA	TGTGCCAGCAGCTTGGGGGGAGGCCAGCCCCAGCATTTT	CASSLGGGQPQHF
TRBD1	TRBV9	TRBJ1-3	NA	TGTGCCAGCAGCGGGGGACAGGTAATTGTTGGAAACACCATATATTTT	CASSGGQVIVGNTIYF
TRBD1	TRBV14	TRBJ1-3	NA	TGTGCCAGCAGCCAAGCCGGAAACAGGGGGCTATCTGGAAACACCATATATTTT	CASSQAGNRGLSGNTIYF
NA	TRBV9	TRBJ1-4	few	TGTGCCAGCAGCGTAAATACAGGGCCTAATGAAAAACTGTTTTTT	CASSVNTGPNEKLFF
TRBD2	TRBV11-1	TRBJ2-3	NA	TGTGCCAGCTGTCGGACTAGCTTTGCAGATACGCAGTATTTT	CASCRTSFADTQYF
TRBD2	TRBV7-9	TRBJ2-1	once	TGTGCCAGCAGCTCCAAATTGAGGCTAGCGGGAGTAGGGAATGAGCAGTTCTTC	CASSSKLRLAGVGNEQFF
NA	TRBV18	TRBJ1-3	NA	TGTGCCAGCTCACCACGAACGCTCCCGGACACCATATATTTT	CASSPRTLPDTIYF
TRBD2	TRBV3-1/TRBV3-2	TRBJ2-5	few	TGTGCCAGCAGCCCCTGGGGGACGCGGGCGGGAGGGCCAGAAGGGACCCAGTACTTC	CASSPWGTRAGGPEGTQYF
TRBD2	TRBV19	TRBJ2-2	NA	TGTGCCAGTAGCTGGACTAGCGGAACCACCGGGGAGCTGTTTTTT	CASSWTSGTTGELFF
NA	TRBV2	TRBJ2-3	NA	TGTGCCACCAGGACAGCTAACACAGATACGCAGTATTTT	CATRTANTDTQYF
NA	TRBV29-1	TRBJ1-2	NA	TGCAGCGTGGCAGACGAAGCGACTAACTATGGCTACACCTTC	CSVADEATNYGYTF
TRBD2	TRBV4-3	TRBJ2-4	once	TGCGCCAGCAGCCAAGAGGCTAGCGGGATTAAGGGCAAAAACATTCAGTACTTC	CASSQEASGIKGKNIQYF
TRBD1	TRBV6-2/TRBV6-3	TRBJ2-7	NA	TGTGCCAGCAGTTACTCGACAGGGTTTGGTGTGCAGTACTTC	CASSYSTGFGVQYF
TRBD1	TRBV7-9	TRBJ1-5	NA	TGTGCCAGCAGCTTACAGGGGGAGGATCAGCCCCAGCATTTT	CASSLQGEDQPQHF